This entry concerns a single T cell receptor (beta chain). Its binding antigen is unknown. Base qualities were left out, and no much larger clone turns up one base away. This specimen comes from a study of CD8+ T cells in alopecia areata (dated by TCRdb to 2016 to 2019). In terms of the full investigation: Treated patients were enrolled in an open-label pilot trial of oral tofacitinib, 5 to 10 mg twice daily, for moderate-to-severe alopecia areata. To study T cell clonal expansion in alopecia areata, the researchers applied high-throughput TCRbeta sequencing to both the C3H/HeJ mouse model and human patients. Tofacitinib was administered for 6 to 18 months, and 6 months of follow-up off drug were then conducted to assess delayed response and recurrence. Scalp clonality was compared across normal scalp (n=4), patchy alopecia areata scalp (n=8), and alopecia totalis/universalis scalp (n=8). The RNA source kit depended on sample type: the PAXgene miRNA kit for fixed scalp, the miRNeasy kit for PBMCs, and the RNeasy kit for mouse skin. Biopsies were taken from tofacitinib-treated patients at baseline and again at 4 and 24 weeks into treatment, and several of those patients also had a later scalp biopsy. Scalp tissue and sorted CD4+ and CD8+ peripheral blood T cells from patchy and totalis/universalis alopecia areata patients and from healthy controls were covered by human TCRbeta sequencing. Amplification of TCRbeta CDR3 regions was done by immunoSEQ multiplex PCR using 35 Vbeta forward primers and 13 Jbeta reverse primers. In treated patients, disease severity was measured using the SALT score, which gives the percentage of scalp surface area affected. The study at large found these results: Compared with normal scalp, lesional scalp, particularly in alopecia totalis/universalis, had higher clonality and more expanded CD8+ clones, which suggests antigenic drive. With tofacitinib, both scalp clonality and the number of expanded CD8+ clones among the top 100 scalp clones went down significantly. Many expanded lesional clones persisted in scalp and blood during tofacitinib treatment, which may partly explain relapse after stopping treatment. TCR sequences shared between patients were less clear than in mice, possibly partly because of HLA diversity in the patient population. Unlike mouse skin, where gammadelta T cells dominate, normal human skin contains resident alphabeta T cells that get sequenced too, which complicates analysis of the scalp TCR repertoire. The treated cohort was small, with a single nonresponder, so links between baseline CD8+ expansion and response need larger studies.

Reading from cysteine to phenylalanine, the CDR3 counts 16 amino acids. Only CDR3 DNA remains: 48 bases, in frame from the first base. The V end loses 5 bases and the J end loses 3 bases, and a stretch of 16 bases separates them. CDR1 and CDR2, per the germline V gene (reference sequence), are LNHNV and YYDKDF. Preparation of the library involved the immunoSEQ multiplex PCR assay. For TCR sequencing, RNA was extracted from every sample and reverse transcribed into cDNA to serve as template. SuperScript III was used to make first-strand cDNA, primed with a 2:1 mix of oligo-dT and random hexamers. A synthetic immune receptor repertoire was used to measure amplification bias, and any remaining bias was corrected computationally. The authors' analysis ran thus. Raw reads were preprocessed to remove errors, and CDR3 was defined by IMGT conventions from the conserved cysteine to phenylalanine. Clonality was calculated as 1 minus Shannon entropy normalized by log2 of the number of productive unique TCRs. Scalp TCRbeta sequences were cross-referenced with sorted blood CD4 and CD8 repertoires so that the CD4 or CD8 identity of scalp clones could be inferred. TCRdb took over this immuneACCESS table, retaining in-frame rearrangements with V and J assigned. Such tables are incomplete; in checked studies, under half of the missing clones stem from an unresolved V gene, and the remainder is unexplained. The DNA gave D and trimming, while V, J and clone size come from that table. Within this sample are around 99,000 clones, with about four fifths of them counted one time only. Of the sample, about 24% falls within the top ten clones.

Sample time point, as interpreted from the label and publication: 20 to 30 weeks on oral tofacitinib. The sample's treatment or condition, from its label and the paper: oral pan-JAK inhibitor, 5-10 mg twice daily. Lesional scalp punch biopsies and peripheral blood were collected from alopecia areata patients. PBMCs were isolated by density centrifugation and stained for CD3, CD4 and CD8, and CD4+ and CD8+ T cells were sorted on a FACSAria. The sample here was CD8+ T cells sorted from blood, taken at week 24, from a patient treated with tofacitinib. This TCR derives from a human donor with alopecia areata. Recombination joined TRBV15 with TRBJ2-2; TRBD2 could be the D gene, as 6 bases match. The CDR3 here reads CATSPSRGSYTGELFF. The sequenced DNA is TGTGCCACCAGCCCCAGTCGGGGGTCCTACACCGGGGAGCTGTTTTTT.